This TCR beta chain was found in a study of OX40 agonist ivuxolimab in advanced cancers. Regarding the study as a whole: Some of the lowest clonal expansion was seen in partial responders at 0.1-3.0 mg/kg.

Points on this clone: The target antigen is unknown.

The CDR3 has 15 residues. Trimming removed 0 bases from V and 7 bases from J, with 12 bases in between. CDR1 is SEHNR and CDR2 is FQNEAQ in the germline V gene (reference sequence). Libraries were prepared by immunoSEQ multiplex PCR; TCRdb keeps only in-frame clonotypes and omits some of them. The sample holds 60,000 to 80,000 clones, about four fifths seen once. Sequences were derived from CD4+ or CD8+ T cells sorted from blood, sampled in a trial of the OX40 agonist ivuxolimab. The chain links TRBV7-9 to TRBJ1-4; a weak D match, TRBD1 (5 bases). This TCR came from an adult with an advanced solid tumor such as melanoma, head and neck, liver or kidney cancer. CDR3 in amino acids: CASSLAQGVGEKLFF. As DNA, the CDR3 is TGTGCCAGCAGCTTAGCCCAGGGAGTTGGTGAAAAACTGTTTTTT.